The 15 T cell receptor beta chains listed next were all sequenced from one sample in a study of early T cells in non-severe SARS-CoV-2 infection. MiXCR was run by TCRdb on the 5' RACE reads, yielding one entry per CDR3 protein. The sample carries tens of thousands of distinct CDR3 sequences, more than 9% recorded once. The sample consisted of whole blood, taken at baseline. The receptors come from an adult who was a healthcare worker with PCR-confirmed SARS-CoV-2 infection or an uninfected control (not recorded which).

This clonotype was seen more than once but under ten times. J is TRBJ2-1 and V is TRBV21-1; the D call TRBD1 from the table was never checked on the DNA. TRBV21-1 is annotated as a pseudogene. The CDR3 spans 19 residues. For the CDR3, the DNA is TGTGCCAGCAGCAAATGGCTACCCCGGGGGTTGAGCTCCTACAATGAGCAGTTCTTC. Protein sequence: CASSKWLPRGLSSYNEQFF.

This clonotype was observed many times. The chain employs TRBV20-1 and TRBJ2-5, with 7 positions matching TRBD1. Germline V gene data show CDR1 as DFQATT and CDR2 as SNEGSKA (reference sequence). The CDR3 totals 13 residues. V gave up 3 bases and J gave up 5 bases; unmatched junction bases: 6. CDR3 nucleotide sequence: TGCAGTGCTAGGGACAGGTATTGGGAGACCCAGTACTTC. As protein: CSARDRYWETQYF.

The V and J genes are TRBV6-5 and TRBJ2-7; 8 bases fit TRBD1. The germline V gene encodes CDR1 MNHEY and CDR2 SVGAGI. This CDR3 comprises 12 residues. The ends lost 6 bases at V and 7 bases at J; junction bases unmatched: 5. The CDR3 sequence is CASSRTGLEQYF. CDR3 nucleotides: TGTGCCAGCAGCAGGACAGGGCTTGAGCAGTACTTC.

This chain joins TRBV7-9 and TRBJ2-1, with D possibly being TRBD1 (6 bases). This CDR3 is built from 14 residues. Germline V CDR1 and CDR2: SEHNR, FQNEAQ (reference sequence). V lost 5 bases and J lost 6, with 14 bases in between. The CDR3 loop reads CASSPAGARNEQFF. In nucleotides, the CDR3 is TGTGCCAGCAGCCCCGCAGGGGCCCGCAATGAGCAGTTCTTC.

Here the CDR3 reads CASSGSGRDEQYF. The CDR3 region has the DNA TGTGCCAGCAGCGGTAGCGGGAGGGACGAGCAGTACTTC. The chain couples TRBV9 to TRBJ2-7, with 11 bases aligning to TRBD2. The CDR3 has 13 amino acids. V lost 3 bases and J lost 5; bases outside the gene matches: 1. CDR1 is SGDLS and CDR2 is YYNGEE in the germline V gene. The variable domain in full, with the rest retrieved from reference TRBV9 and TRBJ2-7, is DSGVTQTPKHLITATGQRVTLRCSPRSGDLSVYWYQQSLDQGLQFLIQYYNGEERAKGNILERFSAQQFPDLHSELNLSSLELGDSALYFCASSGSGRDEQYFGPGTRLTVT.

This chain uses TRBV12-3 or TRBV12-4 with TRBJ1-3; tentatively, D is TRBD1 (6 bases). V lost 3 bases to trimming and J lost 0 bases, with 12 bases between them. The CDR3 has 16 amino acids. CDR3 DNA: TGTGCCAGCAGTTTCGGGGGCCTAAGCTCTGGAAACACCATATATTTT. Amino acids: CASSFGGLSSGNTIYF.

This clonotype was counted at least ten times. This rearrangement joins TRBV27 to TRBJ2-7; 9 nucleotides agree with TRBD1. The ends lost 4 bases at V and 0 bases at J; junction bases unmatched: 7. The CDR3 sequence is 16 residues long. The germline gives CDR1 MNHEY, CDR2 SMNVEV (reference sequence). CDR3 in amino acids: CASSSITGGSSYEQYF. The CDR3 region has the DNA TGTGCCAGCAGTTCCATCACAGGGGGCTCCTCCTACGAGCAGTACTTC.

A few counts support this clonotype. The DNA for the CDR3 is TGTGCCATCAGTGAGTCGATTGGGGGCAATCAGCCCCAGCATTTT. Protein: CAISESIGGNQPQHF. J is TRBJ1-5 and V is TRBV10-3; D unresolved. The CDR3 is made up of 15 amino acids. V was trimmed by 0 bases and J by 2 bases, leaving 8 bases between them. Germline V gene sequence: CDR1 ENHRY, CDR2 SYGVKD.

This clonotype was found a few times. The chain has TRBV12-3 or TRBV12-4 and TRBJ2-1; possible D gene TRBD2, 6 bases. V dropped 5 bases and J dropped 4 bases, with 9 bases sitting between them. This CDR3 is 13 amino acids long. DNA for the CDR3: TGTGCCAGCAGTCCGGACTATTACAATGAGCAGTTCTTC. This encodes CASSPDYYNEQFF.

The rearrangement uses TRBV9 and TRBJ1-1; a possible D gene is TRBD1 (5 bases). This CDR3 region has 14 residues. CDR1 and CDR2 from the germline V gene are SGDLS and YYNGEE. V lost 4 bases to trimming and J lost 6 bases, with 16 bases between them. The CDR3 nucleotides are TGTGCCAGCAGCTCCGGGACGGAGGGCGCTGAAGCTTTCTTT. Protein sequence: CASSSGTEGAEAFF.

The chain links TRBV14 to TRBJ2-1, with 8 bases identical to TRBD1. Trimming at V came to 4 bases and at J to 8 bases, leaving 7 bases not matched to a gene. The V gene's germline CDR1 is SGHDN and CDR2 FVKESK. The CDR3 extends over 14 amino acids. In DNA, the CDR3 is TGTGCCAGCAGCCTTGGACAGGGTACTTATGAGCAGTTCTTC. Translated, it gives CASSLGQGTYEQFF.

This clonotype has a count of ten or more. The CDR3: CASSLGGSSAYGELFF. In DNA form, the CDR3 reads TGTGCCAGCAGCTTAGGCGGGAGCAGCGCGTACGGGGAGCTGTTTTTT. The genes are TRBV7-9 and TRBJ2-2; TRBD2 agrees at 7 bases. V shed 1 base, J shed 7 bases, and the junction held 9 bases outside the gene matches. The CDR3 is 16 amino acids. Germline V gene data show CDR1 as SEHNR and CDR2 as FQNEAQ (reference sequence). Looking up the rest from reference TRBV7-9 and TRBJ2-2 gives the full variable domain: DTGVSQNPRHKITKRGQNVTFRCDPISEHNRLYWYRQTLGQGPEFLTYFQNEAQLEKSRLLSDRFSAERPKGSFSTLEIQRTEQGDSAMYLCASSLGGSSAYGELFFGEGSRLTVL.

The V gene is TRBV20-1, the J gene TRBJ2-3, with a weak D call TRBD2 (5 bases). V lost 7 bases and J 6 bases, leaving 11 bases between the germline ends. The length of the CDR3 is 11 residues. Germline values: CDR1 DFQATT, CDR2 SNEGSKA (reference sequence). CDR3 DNA sequence: TGCAGTGAACGGCGGGCGGATACGCAGTATTTT. This encodes CSERRADTQYF.

This clonotype was seen a few times. The chain is built from TRBV28 and TRBJ1-2; 9 bases agree with TRBD1. Trimming took 1 base from V and 6 from J; bases not matched to a gene: 0. CDR1 is MDHEN, CDR2 SYDVKM, per germline. The length of the CDR3 is 13 residues. CDR3 in amino acids: CASSLYRGHGYTF. The DNA for the CDR3 is TGTGCCAGCAGTTTATACAGGGGGCATGGCTACACCTTC.

The CDR3 reads CASSMYSSNQPQHF. For the CDR3, the DNA is TGTGCCAGTAGTATGTACAGTAGCAATCAGCCCCAGCATTTT. This chain joins TRBV19 and TRBJ1-5, with unresolved D. V was shortened by 3 bases and J by 0 bases, with 6 bases between the two germline ends. The CDR3 spans 14 residues. Germline-derived CDR1 and CDR2 are LNHDA and SQIVND (reference sequence).